This T cell receptor (beta chain) is from a study of neurological immune-mediated disorders. Where libraries were unsorted, they were derived from 2 million PBMCs stored at -80 degrees C. This clonotype was recorded at least ten times. As for the cDNA, it was generated by 5'RACE with 10-nucleotide random UMIs. A single record per CDR3 protein comes from TCRdb applying MiXCR to the 5' RACE reads. The sample gives tens of thousands of distinct CDR3 sequences, approximately 5% of which show up once; about 2.2% is in the top ten. Germline CDR1 is SGHTA and CDR2 is FQGTGA. The CDR3 length is 15 residues. Unmatched junction bases numbered 6, after V lost 5 bases and J lost 4 bases.

Sequences were obtained from PBMCs. The TCR originated in a woman aged 70-85 years with multiple sclerosis. V gene TRBV7-3 combines with J gene TRBJ2-3, with 10 nucleotides matching TRBD2. The CDR3 here is CASSRGLAGADTQYF. The CDR3 DNA is TGTGCCAGCAGCAGGGGCCTAGCGGGAGCAGATACGCAGTATTTT.